This TCR beta chain came from a study of blood T cell repertoires in COVID-19. Study at large: Sources were T cells, B-cell-depleted T cells, or PBMCs; the material itself was cDNA or gDNA.

V was trimmed by 6 bases and J by 7 bases, leaving 14 bases between them. CDR3 length: 12 residues. Germline CDR1 reads SGHRS; CDR2 reads YFSETQ. Sequencing used immunoSEQ multiplex PCR; TCRdb keeps in-frame clones, though not all of them. This table has fewer than 350,000 clones, approximately 90% appearing once. This clonotype originated in a man aged 40-55 years with acute or convalescent COVID-19. Sequenced: peripheral blood. The V gene is TRBV5-1, the J gene TRBJ2-7; the D is unclear. The CDR3 sequence: CASNDGLEEQYF. The CDR3 DNA follows: TGCGCCAGCAACGACGGGTTGGAGGAGCAGTACTTC.